This entry describes one TCR beta chain. The RNA, 0.5 to 1 ug, was put through reverse transcription using random hexamers. Amplification of TCR beta CDR3 across 54 Vbeta and 13 Jbeta was performed with immunoSEQ multiplex PCR. TCRdb called the immunoSEQ multiplex PCR reads again in MiXCR, with one record for every CDR3 protein. Counted here are fewer than 70,000 distinct CDR3 sequences, roughly 94% occurring once; the ten biggest clones make up roughly 0.22%. CD8+ and CD4+ blood T cells underwent TCR beta sequencing. Controls were age- and sex-matched healthy donors. TEMRA cells were FACS-enriched, and CD8+ and CD4+ T cells were isolated negatively. This sample was taken from a study of CD8 T cells in Susac syndrome. The clonotype was recovered from a human donor in good health. Sequenced input: CD8+ T cells from PBMCs.

The CDR3 spells CASSLVGGEDNEQFF. The CDR3 DNA is TGCGCCAGCAGCTTGGTAGGCGGTGAAGACAATGAGCAGTTCTTC. This chain links TRBV5-1 with TRBJ2-1; D remains ambiguous. V gave up 0 bases and J gave up 5 bases, with 12 bases separating them. The CDR3 length is 15 residues. The V gene's germline CDR1 is SGHRS and CDR2 YFSETQ.